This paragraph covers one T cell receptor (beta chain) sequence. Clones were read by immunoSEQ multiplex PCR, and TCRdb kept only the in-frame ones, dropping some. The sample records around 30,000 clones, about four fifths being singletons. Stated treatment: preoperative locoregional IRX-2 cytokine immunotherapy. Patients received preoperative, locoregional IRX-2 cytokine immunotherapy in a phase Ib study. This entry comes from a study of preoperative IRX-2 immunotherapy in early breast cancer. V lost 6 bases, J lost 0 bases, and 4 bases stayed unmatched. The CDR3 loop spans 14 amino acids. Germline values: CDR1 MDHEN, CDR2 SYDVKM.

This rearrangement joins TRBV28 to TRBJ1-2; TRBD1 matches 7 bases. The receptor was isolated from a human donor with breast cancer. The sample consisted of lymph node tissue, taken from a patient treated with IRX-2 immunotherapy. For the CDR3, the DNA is TGTGCCAGCAGATATACAGGGGCTAACTATGGCTACACCTTC. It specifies CASRYTGANYGYTF.